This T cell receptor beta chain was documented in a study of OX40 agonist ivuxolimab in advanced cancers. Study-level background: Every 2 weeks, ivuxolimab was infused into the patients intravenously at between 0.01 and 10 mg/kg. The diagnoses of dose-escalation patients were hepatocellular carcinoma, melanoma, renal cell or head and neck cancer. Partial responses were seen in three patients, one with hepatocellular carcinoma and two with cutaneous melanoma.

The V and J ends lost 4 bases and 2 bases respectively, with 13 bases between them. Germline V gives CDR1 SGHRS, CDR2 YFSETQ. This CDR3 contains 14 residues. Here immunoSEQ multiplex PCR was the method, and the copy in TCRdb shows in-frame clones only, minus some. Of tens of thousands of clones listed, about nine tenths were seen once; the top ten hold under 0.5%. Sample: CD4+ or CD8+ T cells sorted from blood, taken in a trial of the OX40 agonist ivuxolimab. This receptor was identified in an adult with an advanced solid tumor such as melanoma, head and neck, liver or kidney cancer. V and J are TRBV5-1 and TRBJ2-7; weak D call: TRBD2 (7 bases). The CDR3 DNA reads TGCGCCAGCAGCATGGGGGGGGCCGCCTACGAGCAGTACTTC. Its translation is CASSMGGAAYEQYF.